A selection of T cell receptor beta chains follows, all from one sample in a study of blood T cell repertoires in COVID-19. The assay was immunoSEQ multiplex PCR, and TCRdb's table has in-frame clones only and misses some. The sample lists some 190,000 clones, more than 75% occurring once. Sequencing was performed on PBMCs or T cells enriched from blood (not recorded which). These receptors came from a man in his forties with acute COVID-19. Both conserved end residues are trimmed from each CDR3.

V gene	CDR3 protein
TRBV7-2	ASSLASGTSVYEQY
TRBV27	ASSDRLVREQF
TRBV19	ASSAEGGAREKLF
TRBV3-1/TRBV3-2	ASSQGGRVLGEQF
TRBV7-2	ASSCVIEQY
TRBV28	ASTLTPGRAGGETQY
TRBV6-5	AGGGYEQY
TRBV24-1	ATSDLRQGRYNEQF
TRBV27	ASSPEDRDGYEQY
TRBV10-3	ATAGTSWDNEQF
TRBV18	ASSPAGGETQY
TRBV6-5	ASSYSPGGYQPQH
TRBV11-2	ASSLGQDYEQY
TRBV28	ASSSPRRATYEQY